This T cell receptor (beta chain) was recorded in a study of cytomegalovirus exposure and HLA in healthy donors. This clone was counted a few times. Its specificity is unknown. A multiplex PCR was run with 60 Vbeta primers and 13 Jbeta primers. Only in-frame clones appear in the TCRdb table, and some are missing; sequencing was by immunoSEQ multiplex PCR. The table lists about 140,000 clones, approximately 86% of them singletons, with 0.45% to 0.6% in the top ten. Study findings and constraints: A missense variant in DCLRE1C was later tied to TCR beta V- and J-gene trimming.

The CDR3 runs to 14 residues. V was shortened by 3 bases and J by 1 base, with 9 bases between the two germline ends. Germline CDR1 KGHSH, CDR2 LQKENI. This TCR was recovered from a woman aged 40 to 50 in good health and CMV-seronegative. The chain combines TRBV18 with TRBJ2-5; no firm D call. Source material: PBMCs. The CDR3 nucleotides are TGTGCCAGCTCACCCGTAGCACGCCAAGAGACCCAGTACTTC. This encodes CASSPVARQETQYF.